Shown below are 21 T cell receptor beta chains from a single sample sequenced in a study of human versus mouse CDR3 diversity and MHC coevolution. Profiling relied on immunoSEQ multiplex PCR, and the TCRdb table lists in-frame clones only, not all of them. The sample includes about 60,000 clones, roughly 94% of them seen just once. Sequenced sample: naive CD4+ T cells from blood. The subset denotes: CD45RO-negative CD62L-positive naive CD4 T cells. The receptors derive from a person aged 55 to 75 in good health.

The chain carries TRBV7-9 and TRBJ2-3, with 9 nucleotides matching TRBD2. Losses at the gene ends were 5 bases for V and 5 bases for J; bases not matched to a gene: 8. The CDR3 is 15 residues long. Germline CDR1 SEHNR, CDR2 FQNEAQ (reference sequence). Here the CDR3 reads CASSRRAGGLDTQYF. In DNA, the CDR3 is TGTGCCAGCAGCCGGAGGGCGGGAGGGTTAGATACGCAGTATTTT.

V usage is TRBV4-2 and J usage is TRBJ2-7, with 8 bases aligning to TRBD2. V lost 0 bases and J lost 6; bases outside the gene matches: 7. This CDR3 has 15 amino acids. Germline V gene data show CDR1 as LGHNA and CDR2 as YNFKEQ. This chain's CDR3 is CASSQDRREEGEQYF. Written as DNA, the CDR3 is TGTGCCAGCAGCCAAGATCGGCGGGAGGAGGGCGAGCAGTACTTC.

The chain couples TRBV5-1 to TRBJ1-1; TRBD1 might be the D (5 bases). CDR3 length: 16 amino acids. CDR1 and CDR2 from the germline V gene are SGHRS and YFSETQ. The V end lost 0 bases, the J end lost 1 base, and 13 bases lay between the germline ends. CDR3 residues: CASSLVGGAENTEAFF. In DNA form, the CDR3 reads TGCGCCAGCAGCTTGGTGGGTGGGGCGGAGAACACTGAAGCTTTCTTT.

The rearrangement uses TRBV7-2 and TRBJ1-5; D perhaps matches TRBD1 (5 bases). Trimming stripped 1 base from V and 7 bases from J, with 14 bases between. The germline V gene encodes CDR1 SGHTA and CDR2 FQGNSA. This CDR3 is 15 amino acids long. The CDR3 region is CASSLDRGENQPQHF. CDR3 in DNA: TGTGCCAGCAGCTTAGATCGGGGGGAAAACCAGCCCCAGCATTTT.

V is TRBV29-1 and J is TRBJ2-1; 10 bases match TRBD2. Per the germline V gene, CDR1 is SQVTM and CDR2 is ANQGSEA. Losses at the gene ends were 6 bases for V and 7 bases for J; bases not matched to a gene: 9. The CDR3 is 14 amino acids. The CDR3 coding sequence is TGCAGCGTGGACCTAGCGGGAGTTGGGAATGAGCAGTTCTTC. Protein sequence: CSVDLAGVGNEQFF.

Comments on this clone: Lacking the conserved final phenylalanine or tryptophan, this CDR3 likely reflects a read error. The DNA is left out, because the CDR3 cannot be placed on it with certainty; the CDR3 is given as TCRdb lists it. The rearrangement uses TRBV14 and TRBJ1-5; the table's D call, TRBD1, has no DNA check behind it. The CDR3 extends over 11 residues, inclusive of both ends. Looked up from germline, CDR1 is SGHDN and CDR2 is FVKESK. CDR3 region: CASSQRGRWGP.

This chain links TRBV7-9 with TRBJ2-7, with 15 nucleotides matching TRBD2. The trim removed 4 bases at V and 4 bases at J, leaving 8 bases unmatched. CDR1 is SEHNR and CDR2 is FQNEAQ in the germline V gene (reference sequence). The CDR3 runs 17 residues. The CDR3 loop is CASSSGPGLAGGYEQYF. As DNA, the CDR3 is TGTGCCAGCAGCTCCGGGCCGGGACTAGCGGGAGGATACGAGCAGTACTTC. Complete variable domain (other parts from reference TRBV7-9 and TRBJ2-7): DTGVSQNPRHKITKRGQNVTFRCDPISEHNRLYWYRQTLGQGPEFLTYFQNEAQLEKSRLLSDRFSAERPKGSFSTLEIQRTEQGDSAMYLCASSSGPGLAGGYEQYFGPGTRLTVT.

The rearrangement uses TRBV6-5 and TRBJ2-5; D is possibly TRBD2 (6 bases). Germline-derived CDR1 and CDR2 are MNHEY and SVGAGI. The CDR3 loop spans 15 amino acids. V lost 4 bases and J 4 bases, leaving 16 bases between the germline ends. The CDR3 sequence is CASSSLPGLVETQYF. The CDR3 DNA sequence: TGTGCCAGCAGTTCCCTCCCGGGACTGGTAGAGACCCAGTACTTC.

This rearrangement joins TRBV7-9 to TRBJ2-3; TRBD1 aligns across 10 bases. This CDR3 spans 18 amino acids. The germline gives CDR1 SEHNR, CDR2 FQNEAQ (reference sequence). Trimming removed 7 bases from V and 1 base from J; junction bases left unmatched: 14. In nucleotides, the CDR3 is TGTGCCAGCACCCCGGGGACAGGGGCGGCATTTGGCACAGATACGCAGTATTTT. This encodes CASTPGTGAAFGTDTQYF.

This clone turned up a few times. V usage is TRBV2 and J usage is TRBJ1-3; 9 bases map to TRBD1. Trimming took 6 bases from V and 8 from J; bases not matched to a gene: 5. The CDR3 totals 13 residues. CDR1 is SNHLY, CDR2 FYNNEI, per germline. The CDR3 sequence: CASSLDRGDTIYF. CDR3 bases: TGTGCCAGCAGCCTAGACAGGGGGGACACCATATATTTT.

Concerning this clone itself: Without the conserved terminal phenylalanine or tryptophan, this CDR3 likely stems from a read error. Because the CDR3's place on the DNA is in doubt, the DNA is left out and the CDR3 is given as listed by TCRdb. The chain uses TRBV9 and TRBJ2-7; the table's D call, TRBD2, was not checked against the DNA. Per the germline V gene, CDR1 is SGDLS and CDR2 is YYNGEE. The CDR3 adds up to 11 amino acids, both ends counted. The chain's CDR3 is CVSSVGRWGGH.

This chain joins TRBV5-4 and TRBJ2-5; D is undetermined. Germline values: CDR1 SGHNT, CDR2 YYREEE (reference sequence). The CDR3 consists of 13 residues. V was pared by 2 bases and J by 4 bases, with 9 bases between. This chain's CDR3 is CASSFEHGETQYF. Written as DNA, the CDR3 is TGTGCCAGCAGCTTCGAGCATGGAGAGACCCAGTACTTC.

The table lists this clone with a count of one. This chain joins TRBV19 and TRBJ1-2; 10 bases fit TRBD1. With V trimmed by 5 bases and J by 7 bases, 4 bases remained unmatched. The CDR3 is 13 amino acids. Germline-derived CDR1 and CDR2 are LNHDA and SQIVND (reference sequence). The CDR3 region is CASSFDRGLGYTF. In nucleotides, the CDR3 is TGTGCCAGTAGTTTTGACAGGGGGCTTGGCTACACCTTC. Together with reference TRBV19 and TRBJ1-2, the CDR3 gives the full variable domain: DGGITQSPKYLFRKEGQNVTLSCEQNLNHDAMYWYRQDPGQGLRLIYYSQIVNDFQKGDIAEGYSVSREKKESFPLTVTSAQKNPTAFYLCASSFDRGLGYTFGSGTRLTVV.

The chain recombines TRBV7-3 with TRBJ1-2, with a tentative D call TRBD1 (6 bases). Germline V gives CDR1 SGHTA, CDR2 FQGTGA. Trimming left V 2 bases short and J 4 bases short, with 17 bases between. The CDR3 has 16 amino acids. CDR3 sequence (DNA): TGTGCCAGCAGCTTATCCCCCGGTGGGGGGGCCTATGGCTACACCTTC. Encoded protein: CASSLSPGGGAYGYTF.

J is TRBJ2-7 and V is TRBV11-2; TRBD1 agrees at 9 bases. V lost 4 bases to trimming and J lost 3 bases; unmatched junction nucleotides: 7. CDR3 length: 15 amino acids. Germline CDR1 and CDR2: SGHAT and FQNNGV. CDR3 amino acids: CASSSYMGQGYEQYF. CDR3 sequence (DNA): TGTGCCAGCAGCTCTTATATGGGACAGGGCTACGAGCAGTACTTC.

The gene calls are TRBV5-6 and TRBJ2-1; the match to TRBD2 covers 7 bases. Per germline, CDR1 SGHDT and CDR2 YYEEEE. V shed 0 bases and J 10 bases; nucleotides not matched to a gene: 7. CDR3 length: 14 amino acids. The CDR3 DNA reads TGTGCCAGCAGCTTGGCCGGGAGGATAAGGGAGCAGTTCTTC. Translation: CASSLAGRIREQFF.

The V and J genes are TRBV18 and TRBJ2-3, with 7 bases fitting TRBD2. Trimming cost V 0 bases and J 0 bases; bases outside gene matches: 6. The CDR3 spans 17 residues. The germline CDR1 and CDR2 sequences are KGHSH and LQKENI. The CDR3 spells CASSPPATSVSTDTQYF. The CDR3, as DNA: TGTGCCAGCTCACCACCGGCAACTAGCGTAAGCACAGATACGCAGTATTTT.

V usage is TRBV7-3 and J usage is TRBJ1-2, with D unresolved. Germline V CDR1 and CDR2: SGHTA, FQGTGA. This CDR3 comprises 13 residues. Trimming removed 8 bases from V and 0 bases from J, with 10 bases in between. CDR3 nucleotides: TGTGCCAGCTCCCCCCAGGCTAACTATGGCTACACCTTC. Its translation is CASSPQANYGYTF.

This rearrangement joins TRBV5-1 to TRBJ2-3; D might be TRBD2 (5 bases). The CDR3 has 16 residues. The germline CDR1 and CDR2 sequences are SGHRS and YFSETQ. Trimming left V 0 bases short and J 0 bases short, with 11 bases between. The CDR3 is CASSLGLAVSTDTQYF. CDR3 coding DNA: TGCGCCAGCAGCTTGGGCCTAGCAGTAAGCACAGATACGCAGTATTTT.

The J gene is TRBJ2-5, the V gene TRBV5-1, with unresolved D. The CDR3 extends over 15 amino acids. From germline, CDR1 is SGHRS and CDR2 YFSETQ. V was clipped by 0 bases and J by 2 bases, with 11 bases between them. The CDR3 DNA reads TGCGCCAGCAGCTTGGAGTCAGGAAAACAAGAGACCCAGTACTTC. Encoded protein: CASSLESGKQETQYF.

The chain employs TRBV11-1 and TRBJ2-5; possible D gene TRBD2, 6 bases. Trimming took 0 bases from V and 1 from J, leaving 12 bases between them. The germline V gene encodes CDR1 SGHAT and CDR2 FQDESV (reference sequence). This CDR3 comprises 16 residues. CDR3: CASSLAYLEGQETQYF. The CDR3 nucleotides are TGTGCCAGCAGCTTAGCGTATTTGGAGGGCCAAGAGACCCAGTACTTC.